The sequence of this TCR beta chain was determined in a study of graft-versus-host responses after intestinal transplantation. Study-level information: Recipients across the board were started on anti-thymocyte globulin induction, then kept on tacrolimus and steroids for around 3 years.

Using immunoSEQ multiplex PCR, the repertoire was profiled, and TCRdb retains in-frame clones only, with some absent. The table has nearly 110,000 clones, roughly 87% seen once. This CDR3 has 11 residues. CDR1 and CDR2 (germline): SGHNT, YENEEA. V lost 6 bases and J 7 bases, leaving 8 bases between the germline ends. Findings and limits, study-wide: The marrow of recipients harbored GvH clones, and ileum or blood showed some of them first. Early after transplant, HvG declines were associated with peak levels of circulating GvH clones. Elevated graft-versus-host to host-versus-graft clonal ratios in allografts were recorded for patients with graft-donor T cell macrochimerism.

Details on this clone: The antigen remains undetermined.

Here the sequenced sample was unstimulated CD4+ T cells sorted from spleen or lymph node cells, taken before transplant. This clonotype was sampled from a human donor who was the organ donor for an intestinal transplant. The chain combines TRBV11-3 with TRBJ2-3; D is unclear. The CDR3 bases are TGTGCCAGCAGTCAGCAGAATACGCAGTATTTT. Translating gives CASSQQNTQYF.